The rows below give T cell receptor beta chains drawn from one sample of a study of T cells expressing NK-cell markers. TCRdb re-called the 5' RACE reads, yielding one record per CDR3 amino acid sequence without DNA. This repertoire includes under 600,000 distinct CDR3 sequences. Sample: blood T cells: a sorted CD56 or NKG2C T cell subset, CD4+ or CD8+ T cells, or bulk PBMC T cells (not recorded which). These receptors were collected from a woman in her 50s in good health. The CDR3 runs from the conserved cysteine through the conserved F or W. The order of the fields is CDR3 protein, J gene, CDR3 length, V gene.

CSAYPGLAGFGEQFF	TRBJ2-1	15	TRBV20-1
CASSPSHGGRTGELFF	TRBJ2-2	16	TRBV7-6
CSADLPGRSGANVLTF	TRBJ2-6	16	TRBV29-1
CASKGTGVNTEAFF	TRBJ1-1	14	TRBV4-1
CASSTRVGWDSSSGGAFF	TRBJ1-1	18	TRBV6-1
CASSLSRLAGGSYEQYF	TRBJ2-7	17	TRBV7-9
CASSPGTGTGGGYTF	TRBJ1-2	15	TRBV12-3/TRBV12-4
CASSTDKQFNDEQFF	TRBJ2-1	15	TRBV19
CASKLGHTDTQYF	TRBJ2-3	13	TRBV12-5
CASRKVAGGRNEQFF	TRBJ2-1	15	TRBV5-1
CASSSGLAGGSYEQYF	TRBJ2-7	16	TRBV12-3/TRBV12-4
CASSLWRGNLMNTEAFF	TRBJ1-1	17	TRBV27
CASRANRGRDYGYTF	TRBJ1-2	15	TRBV4-1
CASTRSGGRAADTQYF	TRBJ2-3	16	TRBV6-6
CASSIEPLAGVFAGELFF	TRBJ2-2	18	TRBV19
CATSDPTPRDRGHTDTQYF	TRBJ2-3	19	TRBV24-1
CSARPQAWGSGNTIYF	TRBJ1-3	16	TRBV20-1
CASSQDWQGDQPQHF	TRBJ1-5	15	TRBV4-2
CASSLAREGTDTQYF	TRBJ2-3	15	TRBV5-6
CASSLDAGTNQPQHF	TRBJ1-5	15	TRBV7-6
CASSTDRGLGEFF	TRBJ2-1	13	TRBV5-1
CASSQAGTLLIYEQYF	TRBJ2-7	16	TRBV14
CASSEALTGGRSPLHF	TRBJ1-6	16	TRBV2
CSVRQVAYNEQFF	TRBJ2-1	13	TRBV20-1
CASSLDNSPGDTQYF	TRBJ2-3	15	TRBV7-6
CASNSGPVTDTQYF	TRBJ2-3	14	TRBV2
CSAIRSGRWNEQFF	TRBJ2-1	14	TRBV20-1
CASGRGTQETQYF	TRBJ2-5	13	TRBV5-1
CSATQLAGVAETQYF	TRBJ2-5	15	TRBV20-1
CASSPGDSKPNTEAFF	TRBJ1-1	16	TRBV5-1
CASSLGDAVYYGYTF	TRBJ1-2	15	TRBV5-1
CASSPSGRDVTQYF	TRBJ2-3	14	TRBV13
CASSLTSPGGAKNIQYF	TRBJ2-4	17	TRBV12-3/TRBV12-4
CSTRVPGARNTEAFF	TRBJ1-1	15	TRBV20-1
CASRPKPGQGIHEQFF	TRBJ2-1	16	TRBV28
CASSLPGQGQETQYF	TRBJ2-5	15	TRBV5-1
CASSYEAGGLGYTF	TRBJ1-2	14	TRBV6-5
CASRYDSHQYSNQPQHF	TRBJ1-5	17	TRBV27
CASSYYRGRLNIQYF	TRBJ2-4	15	TRBV5-6
CASKFRENSPLHF	TRBJ1-6	13	TRBV5-1
CASSPRGTSGSTDTQYF	TRBJ2-3	17	TRBV11-3
CAISGTGTSLVETQYF	TRBJ2-5	16	TRBV10-3
CSARPSGRTGELFF	TRBJ2-2	14	TRBV20-1
CASSRPGTGRAGTEAFF	TRBJ1-1	17	TRBV7-9
CASSHGQESRETQYF	TRBJ2-5	15	TRBV14
CASLGTNTDTQYF	TRBJ2-3	13	TRBV19
CSGKTGTSGHNEQFF	TRBJ2-1	15	TRBV29-1
CAISSGQPGRAFF	TRBJ1-1	13	TRBV10-3
CASSLFRGRTEAFF	TRBJ1-1	14	TRBV12-3/TRBV12-4
CASSQGLVLNTQYF	TRBJ2-3	14	TRBV3-1